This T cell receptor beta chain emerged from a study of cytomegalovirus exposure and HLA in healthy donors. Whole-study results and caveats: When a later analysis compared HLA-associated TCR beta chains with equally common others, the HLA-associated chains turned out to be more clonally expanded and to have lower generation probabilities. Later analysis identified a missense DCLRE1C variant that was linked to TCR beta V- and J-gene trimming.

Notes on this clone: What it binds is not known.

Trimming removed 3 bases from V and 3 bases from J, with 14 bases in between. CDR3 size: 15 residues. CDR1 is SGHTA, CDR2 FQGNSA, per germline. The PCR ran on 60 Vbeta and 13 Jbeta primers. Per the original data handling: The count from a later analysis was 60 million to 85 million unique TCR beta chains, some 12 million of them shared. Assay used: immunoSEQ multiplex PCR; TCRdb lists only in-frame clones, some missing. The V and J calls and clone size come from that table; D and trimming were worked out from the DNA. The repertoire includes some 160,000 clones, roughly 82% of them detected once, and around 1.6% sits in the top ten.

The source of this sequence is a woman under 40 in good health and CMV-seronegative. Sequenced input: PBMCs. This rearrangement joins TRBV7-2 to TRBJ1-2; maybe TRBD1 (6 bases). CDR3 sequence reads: CASSFSGAVDYGYTF. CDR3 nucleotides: TGTGCCAGCAGCTTTTCAGGGGCGGTTGACTATGGCTACACCTTC.